This T cell receptor beta chain was sequenced during a study of blood T cell repertoires in COVID-19. Study background: Samples representing acute and convalescent COVID-19 were sourced from the United States, Italy and Spain. In each case, the material was cDNA or gDNA derived from T cells, B-cell-depleted T cells, or PBMCs.

Source study methods: Using reference gene primer amplification, nucleated cell counts were estimated. Generated by immunoSEQ multiplex PCR, the TCRdb table keeps only in-frame clones and is missing some. V and J calls and clone size are as listed in that table; D and trimming were resolved from the DNA. The sample has 200,000 to 250,000 clones; approximately 82% are singletons. The CDR3 sequence is 15 residues long. Between the trimmed V and J ends, which lost 5 bases and 4 bases, there was a span of 17 bases. In germline, CDR1 is SGHVS, CDR2 FQNEAQ. This clone was picked up one time. Sequencing was done on a sample of peripheral blood. The TCR sequence derives from a woman over 75 with acute or convalescent COVID-19. V usage is TRBV7-8 and J usage is TRBJ1-1; D ambiguous. CDR3 amino acids: CASSRSHPLATEAFF. The CDR3 DNA is TGTGCCAGCAGCCGGAGCCATCCGTTAGCCACTGAAGCTTTCTTT.